The clone carrying this T cell receptor beta chain was counted many times. Its antigen is still unknown. The source of the sample is a study of shared clonotypes between healthy human individuals. The CDR3 is made up of 13 amino acids. V gave up 4 bases and J gave up 7 bases; unmatched junction bases: 6. Germline V gene sequence: CDR1 SGHRS, CDR2 YFSETQ. The study, taken as a whole, reports: Clonotype sharing among donors was thought likely to change with sequencing depth.

Investigators spread the genomic DNA of each subset evenly over several immunoSEQ plates. The sequencing of unsorted PBMC DNA took place on ten immunoSEQ deep assay plates. The assay was immunoSEQ multiplex PCR, and TCRdb's table has in-frame clones only and misses some. The sample carries about half a million clones, about 76% recorded once. The source material was PBMCs. The TCR comes from a woman aged 40 to 55 in good health. Some clones in this sample may be carry-over from other donors' samples. V and J are TRBV5-1 and TRBJ1-2; 8 positions agree with TRBD1. CDR3 sequence: CASSHGQGSGYTF. CDR3 DNA: TGCGCCAGCAGCCACGGACAGGGCTCTGGCTACACCTTC.